Reported below is one TCR beta chain. Germline assignment: CDR1 LNHDA and CDR2 SQIVND (reference sequence). Trimming removed 7 bases from V and 7 bases from J, with 16 bases in between. The CDR3 covers 14 residues. Sequencing was performed with immunoSEQ multiplex PCR; in TCRdb, only in-frame clones are kept and a portion is missing. The data show 120,000 or so clones, about 90% seen once. The sample comes from a study of control samples from healthy donors and cancer patients. Sequencing used blood. The rearrangement uses TRBV19 and TRBJ1-4; D call uncertain. This clonotype was obtained from a man aged 18 to 29 in good health. CDR3 sequence (DNA): TGTGCCAGTACCCCTATGGGGTGGGGTGAAAAACTGTTTTTT. Its protein is CASTPMGWGEKLFF.